The clone carrying this T cell receptor (beta chain) was counted many times. Antigen unknown. This beta chain is a stray read from a library made for alpha chains; its abundance is not meaningful. Unique molecular identifiers, one per molecule, were present on every TCR cDNA molecule. Using its own MiXCR run on the 5' RACE reads, TCRdb lists one record per CDR3 protein. The sample has approximately 15,000 distinct CDR3 sequences; 6.2% are singletons. The entry originates in a study of spatial heterogeneity in lung cancer. Study context: In tumor regions TCR transcript counts correlated strongly with a matched bulk RNA-seq T cell module score.

The time point is: sample taken at primary tumor resection. The authors sequenced whole RNA from tumor, nontumor lung or frozen PBMC without sorting. Notes on the study in general: Tumor mutation count correlated with how many alpha and beta TCRs expanded intratumorally. Tumor T cell coverage was estimated at 6.5% to 7% for alpha and 11% to 15% for beta chains.

Trimming shortened V by 1 base and J by 6 bases, and 10 bases separated the two germline ends. Germline assignment: CDR1 SEHNR and CDR2 FQNEAQ (reference sequence). The CDR3 length is 14 residues. The receptor was derived from a male donor with early-stage non-small cell lung cancer. The gene calls are TRBV7-9 and TRBJ1-3, with a weak D call TRBD1 (5 bases). The sample in question was lung tumor tissue, obtained at surgery. The CDR3 bases are TGTGCCAGCAGCTTAGGACAGCAGGAAAACACCATATATTTT. Its protein is CASSLGQQENTIYF. Drawing the rest from reference TRBV7-9 and TRBJ1-3, the complete variable domain is DTGVSQNPRHKITKRGQNVTFRCDPISEHNRLYWYRQTLGQGPEFLTYFQNEAQLEKSRLLSDRFSAERPKGSFSTLEIQRTEQGDSAMYLCASSLGQQENTIYFGEGSWLTVV.